Shown below are 13 T cell receptor beta chains from a single sample sequenced in a study of blood T cell repertoires in COVID-19 (dated by TCRdb to about 2020). Library prep was done by the immunoSEQ multiplex PCR assay. The table was pulled from immuneACCESS by TCRdb, which kept in-frame rearrangements only. Such tables lose some clones; where checked, under half of the loss comes from unresolved V genes, and the rest has no known cause. The sample table records 350,000 to 400,000 clones; over 85% of these occur just once. The biggest ten clones account for 1.7% of the sample. The sample comprised PBMCs or T cells enriched from blood (not recorded which). Receptors originate from a woman aged 25 to 39 who had recovered from COVID-19.

The rearrangement joins TRBV9 to TRBJ2-3; TRBD2 aligns across 8 bases. This CDR3 is 14 amino acids long. The germline CDR1 and CDR2 sequences are SGDLS and YYNGEE. The ends lost 4 bases at V and 4 bases at J; junction bases unmatched: 5. The CDR3 nucleotides read TGTGCCAGCAGCCCGGGGGGGCGTTCAGATACGCAGTATTTT. Protein product: CASSPGGRSDTQYF.

The genes are TRBV7-9 and TRBJ1-1; D call uncertain. The CDR3 covers 12 residues. V lost 8 bases, J lost 1 base, and 8 bases lay in between. Germline-derived CDR1 and CDR2 are SEHNR and FQNEAQ (reference sequence). CDR3 residues: CASASRNTEAFF. DNA for the CDR3: TGTGCCAGCGCCTCGAGGAACACTGAAGCTTTCTTT.

The chain links TRBV27 to TRBJ2-7, with 12 bases fitting TRBD2. V trimming: 0 bases; J trimming: 4 bases; junction bases outside the gene matches: 4. The germline V gene has CDR1 MNHEY and CDR2 SMNVEV (reference sequence). The CDR3 contains 16 residues. The CDR3: CASSLSTSGSRYEQYF. As DNA, the CDR3 is TGTGCCAGCAGTTTATCGACTAGCGGGAGTCGTTACGAGCAGTACTTC.

The CDR3 sequence: CAWSRVLAGTGELFF. In DNA form, the CDR3 reads TGTGCCTGGAGTAGGGTACTAGCGGGAACCGGGGAGCTGTTTTTT. The chain recombines TRBV30 with TRBJ2-2; 10 nucleotides match TRBD2. Trimming removed 2 bases from V and 5 bases from J; junction bases left unmatched: 5. This CDR3 spans 15 amino acids. The germline CDR1 and CDR2 sequences are GTSNPN and SVGIG (reference sequence).

This sequence joins TRBV10-3 and TRBJ1-1; D perhaps matches TRBD1 (5 bases). Trimming stripped 5 bases from V and 1 base from J, with 11 bases between. Per the germline V gene, CDR1 is ENHRY and CDR2 is SYGVKD. This CDR3 has 14 residues. The CDR3 nucleotides are TGTGCCATCAGTACGACAGAAAGGAACACTGAAGCTTTCTTT. As protein: CAISTTERNTEAFF.

V usage is TRBV5-1 and J usage is TRBJ1-2; 9 bases line up with TRBD1. The CDR3 covers 15 residues. Trimming at V came to 0 bases and at J to 4 bases, leaving 4 bases not matched to a gene. Germline CDR1 is SGHRS and CDR2 is YFSETQ. CDR3 residues: CASSLAQGAVYGYTF. CDR3 bases: TGCGCCAGCAGCTTGGCACAGGGGGCTGTCTATGGCTACACCTTC.

V and J are TRBV7-9 and TRBJ2-7, with 9 bases aligning to TRBD1. Trimming took 0 bases from V and 4 from J; bases not matched to a gene: 4. The CDR3 contains 15 residues. Germline V gene sequence: CDR1 SEHNR, CDR2 FQNEAQ (reference sequence). This chain's CDR3 is CASSLAGQGSYEQYF. CDR3 in DNA: TGTGCCAGCAGCTTAGCGGGACAGGGAAGTTACGAGCAGTACTTC. Full variable domain (missing parts from reference TRBV7-9 and TRBJ2-7): DTGVSQNPRHKITKRGQNVTFRCDPISEHNRLYWYRQTLGQGPEFLTYFQNEAQLEKSRLLSDRFSAERPKGSFSTLEIQRTEQGDSAMYLCASSLAGQGSYEQYFGPGTRLTVT.

The rearrangement uses TRBV14 and TRBJ2-7, with D possibly being TRBD1 (6 bases). Trimming took off 3 bases at V and 9 bases at J, with 9 bases between the two ends. This CDR3 is 11 amino acids long. The germline CDR1 and CDR2 sequences are SGHDN and FVKESK. The CDR3 DNA reads as TGTGCCAGCAGCCATCTGGACAGGCAGTACTTC. The encoded protein is CASSHLDRQYF.

As to this clone: Other DNA sequences within the sample encode an identical CDR3. This chain joins TRBV7-9 and TRBJ1-4; a weak D match, TRBD1 (5 bases). This CDR3 comprises 14 residues. V was clipped by 3 bases and J by 3 bases, with 8 bases between them. Germline V gene data show CDR1 as SEHNR and CDR2 as FQNEAQ (reference sequence). The CDR3 region has the DNA TGTGCCAGCAGCTTTAGGGGCGCTAATGAAAAACTGTTTTTT. It codes for CASSFRGANEKLFF.

This chain joins TRBV3-1 (or the pseudogene TRBV3-2) and TRBJ1-1; D uncertain. CDR3 size: 14 residues. Germline values: CDR1 LGHDT, CDR2 YNNKEL (reference sequence). The V end was cut by 1 base, the J end by 1 base, with 7 bases between. CDR3 DNA sequence: TGTGCCAGCAGCCAAGGGGCCAGGAACACTGAAGCTTTCTTT. This gives the protein CASSQGARNTEAFF.

The chain combines TRBV24-1 with TRBJ2-5; 10 positions agree with TRBD1. This CDR3 is built from 14 residues. Germline assignment: CDR1 KGHDR and CDR2 SFDVKD. J gave up 2 bases and V 5 bases, and 1 base lay outside the gene matches. The CDR3 DNA sequence: TGTGCCACCAGTGGGGACAGGGGTCAAGAGACCCAGTACTTC. Its translation is CATSGDRGQETQYF.

V usage is TRBV7-3 and J usage is TRBJ2-1; 12 bases are a match to TRBD1. Per the germline V gene, CDR1 is SGHTA and CDR2 is FQGTGA. The J segment lost 8 bases and the V segment lost 5 bases, leaving 7 bases of the junction unmatched. The CDR3 covers 15 residues. CDR3 loop: CASSPGTGGFYEQFF. In DNA form, the CDR3 reads TGTGCCAGCAGCCCAGGGACAGGGGGCTTCTATGAGCAGTTCTTC.

This clone was found a few times. The chain employs TRBV2 and TRBJ1-5, with D possibly TRBD1 on 6 matching bases. In germline, CDR1 is SNHLY, CDR2 FYNNEI. The CDR3 is 14 residues long. V lost 5 bases, J lost 7 bases, and 15 bases lay in between. The CDR3 sequence is CASSPPGGGQPQHF. DNA of the CDR3: TGTGCCAGCAGTCCTCCTGGGGGGGGCCAGCCCCAGCATTTT.